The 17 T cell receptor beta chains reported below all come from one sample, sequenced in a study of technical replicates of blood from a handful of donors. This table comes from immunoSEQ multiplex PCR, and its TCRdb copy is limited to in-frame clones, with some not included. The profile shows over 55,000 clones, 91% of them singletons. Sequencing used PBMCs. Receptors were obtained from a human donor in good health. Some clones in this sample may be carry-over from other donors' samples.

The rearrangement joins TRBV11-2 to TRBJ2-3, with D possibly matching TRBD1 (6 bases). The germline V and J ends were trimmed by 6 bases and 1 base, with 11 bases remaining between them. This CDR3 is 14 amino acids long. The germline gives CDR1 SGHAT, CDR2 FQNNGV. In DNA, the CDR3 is TGTGCCAGCAGACAGGGCACCGGCACAGATACGCAGTATTTT. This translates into CASRQGTGTDTQYF.

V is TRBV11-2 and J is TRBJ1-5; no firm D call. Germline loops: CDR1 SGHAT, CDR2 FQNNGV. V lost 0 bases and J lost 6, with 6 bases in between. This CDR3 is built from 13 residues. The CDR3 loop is CASSLESSQPQHF. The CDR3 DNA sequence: TGTGCCAGCAGCTTAGAGTCGAGTCAGCCCCAGCATTTT.

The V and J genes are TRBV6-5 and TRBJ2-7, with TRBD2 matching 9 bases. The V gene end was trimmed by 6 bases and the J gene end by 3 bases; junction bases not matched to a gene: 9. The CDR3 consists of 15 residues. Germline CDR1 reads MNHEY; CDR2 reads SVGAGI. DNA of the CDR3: TGTGCCAGCAGCACCAGGACTAGCGCGAACTACGAGCAGTACTTC. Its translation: CASSTRTSANYEQYF.

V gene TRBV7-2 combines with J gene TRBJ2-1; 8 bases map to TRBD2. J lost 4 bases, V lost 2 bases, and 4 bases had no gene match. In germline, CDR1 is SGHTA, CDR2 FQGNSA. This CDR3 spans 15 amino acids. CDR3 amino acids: CASSLQASGYNEQFF. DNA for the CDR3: TGTGCCAGCAGCTTACAGGCTAGCGGGTACAATGAGCAGTTCTTC.

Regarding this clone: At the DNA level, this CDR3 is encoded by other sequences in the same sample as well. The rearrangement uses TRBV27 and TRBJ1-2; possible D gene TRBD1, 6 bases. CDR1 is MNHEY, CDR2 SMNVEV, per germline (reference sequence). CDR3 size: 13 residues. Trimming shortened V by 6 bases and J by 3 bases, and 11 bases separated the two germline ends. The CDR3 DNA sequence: TGTGCCAGCAGCTTACAGGGTGACTATGGCTACACCTTC. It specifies CASSLQGDYGYTF.

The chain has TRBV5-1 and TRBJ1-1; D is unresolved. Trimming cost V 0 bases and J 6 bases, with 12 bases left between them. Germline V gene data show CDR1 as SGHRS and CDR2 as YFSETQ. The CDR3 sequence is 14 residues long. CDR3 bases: TGCGCCAGCAGCTTGGAGGAGGCGAGCCCTGAAGCTTTCTTT. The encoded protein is CASSLEEASPEAFF.

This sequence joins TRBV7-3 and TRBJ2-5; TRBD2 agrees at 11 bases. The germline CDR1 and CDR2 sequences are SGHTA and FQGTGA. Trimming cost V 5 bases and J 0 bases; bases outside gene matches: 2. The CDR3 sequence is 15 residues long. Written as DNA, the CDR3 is TGTGCCAGCAGCCCTAGCGGGAGGAACCAAGAGACCCAGTACTTC. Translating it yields CASSPSGRNQETQYF.

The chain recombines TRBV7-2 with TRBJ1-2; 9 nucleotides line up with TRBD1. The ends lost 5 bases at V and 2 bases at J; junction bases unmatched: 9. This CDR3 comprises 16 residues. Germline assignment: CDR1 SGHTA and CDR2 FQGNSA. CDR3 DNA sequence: TGTGCCAGCAGCAAAGGGGGGACAGGGCTCAACTATGGCTACACCTTC. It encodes CASSKGGTGLNYGYTF. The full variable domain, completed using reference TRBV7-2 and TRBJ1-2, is GAGVSQSPSNKVTEKGKDVELRCDPISGHTALYWYRQSLGQGLEFLIYFQGNSAPDKSGLPSDRFSAERTGGSVSTLTIQRTQQEDSAVYLCASSKGGTGLNYGYTFGSGTRLTVV.

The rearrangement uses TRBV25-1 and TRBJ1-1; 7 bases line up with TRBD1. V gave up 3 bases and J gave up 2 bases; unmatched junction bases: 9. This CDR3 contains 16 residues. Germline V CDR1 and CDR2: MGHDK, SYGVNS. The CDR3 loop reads CASSDITGTVNTEAFF. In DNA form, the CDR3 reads TGTGCCAGCAGTGACATTACCGGGACAGTAAACACTGAAGCTTTCTTT. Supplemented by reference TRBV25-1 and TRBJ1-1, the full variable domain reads EADIYQTPRYLVIGTGKKITLECSQTMGHDKMYWYQQDPGMELHLIHYSYGVNSTEKGDLSSESTVSRIRTEHFPLTLESARPSHTSQYLCASSDITGTVNTEAFFGQGTRLTVV.

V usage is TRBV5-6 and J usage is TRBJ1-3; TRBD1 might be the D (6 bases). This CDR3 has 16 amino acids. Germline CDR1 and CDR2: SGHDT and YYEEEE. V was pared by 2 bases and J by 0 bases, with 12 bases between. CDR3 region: CASSFGQGISGNTIYF. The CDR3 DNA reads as TGTGCCAGCAGCTTCGGGCAGGGGATCTCTGGAAACACCATATATTTT.

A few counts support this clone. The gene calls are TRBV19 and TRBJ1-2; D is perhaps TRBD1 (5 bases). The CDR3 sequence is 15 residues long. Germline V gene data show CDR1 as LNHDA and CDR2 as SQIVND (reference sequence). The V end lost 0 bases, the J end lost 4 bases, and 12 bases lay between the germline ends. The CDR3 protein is CASSIDKGPIYGYTF. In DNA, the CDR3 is TGTGCCAGTAGTATAGATAAGGGGCCGATCTATGGCTACACCTTC. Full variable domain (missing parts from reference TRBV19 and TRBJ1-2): DGGITQSPKYLFRKEGQNVTLSCEQNLNHDAMYWYRQDPGQGLRLIYYSQIVNDFQKGDIAEGYSVSREKKESFPLTVTSAQKNPTAFYLCASSIDKGPIYGYTFGSGTRLTVV.

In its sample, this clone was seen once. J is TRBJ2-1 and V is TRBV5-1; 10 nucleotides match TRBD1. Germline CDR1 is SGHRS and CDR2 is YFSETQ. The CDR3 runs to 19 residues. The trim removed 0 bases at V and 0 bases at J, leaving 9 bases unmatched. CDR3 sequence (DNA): TGCGCCAGCAGCTTGGCCGGGACAGGGGTAGTCAGCTCCTACAATGAGCAGTTCTTC. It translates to CASSLAGTGVVSSYNEQFF.

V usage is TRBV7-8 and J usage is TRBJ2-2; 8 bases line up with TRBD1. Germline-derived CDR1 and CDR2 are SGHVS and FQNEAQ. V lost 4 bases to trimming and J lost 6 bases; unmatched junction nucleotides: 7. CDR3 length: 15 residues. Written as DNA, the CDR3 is TGTGCCAGCAGCTCCGGACAGGGTGTGGCCGGGGAGCTGTTTTTT. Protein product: CASSSGQGVAGELFF.

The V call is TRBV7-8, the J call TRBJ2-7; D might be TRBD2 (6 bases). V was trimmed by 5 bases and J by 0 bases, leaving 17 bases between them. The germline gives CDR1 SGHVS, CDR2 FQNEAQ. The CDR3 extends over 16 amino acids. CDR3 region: CASSPQGGASSYEQYF. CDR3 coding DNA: TGTGCCAGCAGCCCCCAGGGCGGGGCGAGCTCCTACGAGCAGTACTTC. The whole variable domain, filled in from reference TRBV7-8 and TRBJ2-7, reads GAGVSQSPRYKVAKRGQDVALRCDPISGHVSLFWYQQALGQGPEFLTYFQNEAQLDKSGLPSDRFFAERPEGSVSTLKIQRTQQEDSAVYLCASSPQGGASSYEQYFGPGTRLTVT.

CDR3 sequence (DNA): TGCGCCAGCAGCGGGTCCCCGACGTGGGGGGTGAACACTGAAGCTTTCTTT. This translates into CASSGSPTWGVNTEAFF. The chain joins TRBV5-1 to TRBJ1-1, with a weak D call TRBD1 (5 bases). The CDR3 spans 17 residues. Germline CDR1 and CDR2: SGHRS and YFSETQ. Deletions cut 4 bases from V and 0 bases from J, with 19 bases between.

Here the CDR3 reads CASSLGSAVYEQYF. CDR3 sequence (DNA): TGTGCCAGCAGCTTAGGGAGTGCAGTCTACGAGCAGTACTTC. The chain uses TRBV7-9 and TRBJ2-7; D unclear. The CDR3 covers 14 residues. The germline V gene encodes CDR1 SEHNR and CDR2 FQNEAQ (reference sequence). The germline V and J ends were trimmed by 1 base and 3 bases, with 10 bases remaining between them.

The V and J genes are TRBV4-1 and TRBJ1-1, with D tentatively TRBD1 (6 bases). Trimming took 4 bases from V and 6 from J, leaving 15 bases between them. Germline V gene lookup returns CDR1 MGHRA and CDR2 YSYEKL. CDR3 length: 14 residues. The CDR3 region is CASSLIGGAAEAFF. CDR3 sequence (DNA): TGCGCCAGCAGCCTTATAGGGGGAGCCGCTGAAGCTTTCTTT.